Each of the 15 T cell receptor beta chains below was sequenced from the same sample in a study of T cell changes during pregnancy in multiple sclerosis. Generated by immunoSEQ multiplex PCR, the TCRdb table keeps only in-frame clones and is missing some. The sample carries about 87,000 clones, just over 90% recorded once. Sample: peripheral blood, taken in the third trimester of pregnancy. These receptors all stem from a female donor in good health, enrolled as a control in a pregnancy study.

The chain recombines TRBV28 with TRBJ2-6, with 8 positions matching TRBD2. Per germline, CDR1 MDHEN and CDR2 SYDVKM. CDR3 size: 17 residues. V shed 6 bases, J shed 0 bases, and the junction held 7 bases outside the gene matches. As DNA, the CDR3 is TGTGCCAGCAGACCCCTAGCGGGTAACTCTGGGGCCAACGTCCTGACTTTC. This gives the protein CASRPLAGNSGANVLTF.

Points on this clone: Its ends do not fully match the called genes, so a read error is possible. The chain couples TRBV7-6 to TRBJ2-5, with 15 bases aligning to TRBD2. The CDR3 consists of 16 residues. Looked up from germline, CDR1 is SGHVS and CDR2 is FNYEAQ. CDR3 sequence: CASSRGLAGGQENQYF. CDR3 in DNA: TGTGCCAGCAGCCGCGGACTAGCGGGAGGGCAAGAGAACCAGTACTTC.

The count of this clone is one. The J gene is TRBJ2-7, the V gene TRBV23-1; 7 nucleotides agree with TRBD2. TRBV23-1 is an ORF, with its function uncertain. V lost 2 bases and J lost 0; bases outside the gene matches: 4. This CDR3 spans 15 amino acids. CDR3 amino acids: CASSQAGTTSYEQYF. In nucleotides, the CDR3 is TGCGCCAGCAGTCAAGCCGGGACTACCTCCTACGAGCAGTACTTC.

The chain couples TRBV30 to TRBJ2-1; D gene ambiguous. From germline, CDR1 is GTSNPN and CDR2 SVGIG (reference sequence). This CDR3 comprises 14 residues. V was clipped by 4 bases and J by 0 bases, with 10 bases between them. The chain's CDR3 is CAWTRQSSYNEQFF. CDR3 DNA: TGTGCCTGGACCCGACAAAGCTCCTACAATGAGCAGTTCTTC.

Note on this clone: Germline and junction disagree at one end, which may indicate a read error. V and J are TRBV20-1 and TRBJ2-4, with D possibly matching TRBD1 (7 bases). CDR1 and CDR2 (germline): DFQATT, SNEGSKA (reference sequence). CDR3 size: 11 residues. Here the CDR3 reads CSAQAEQGRNF. The CDR3 nucleotides read TGCAGTGCTCAGGCCGAACAGGGGAGGAACTTC.

J is TRBJ2-7 and V is TRBV11-1; D gene uncertain. The CDR3 is made up of 11 amino acids. Trimming pared 6 bases from V and 4 bases from J, leaving 7 bases between. Germline CDR1 SGHAT, CDR2 FQDESV (reference sequence). CDR3 sequence: CASRTIYEQYF. In nucleotides, the CDR3 is TGTGCCAGCAGAACAATATACGAGCAGTACTTC.

The V gene is TRBV5-1, the J gene TRBJ2-1; 8 bases agree with TRBD2. This CDR3 is 17 amino acids long. Germline values: CDR1 SGHRS, CDR2 YFSETQ. J was trimmed by 0 bases and V by 0 bases; bases with no gene match: 5. The CDR3 bases are TGCGCCAGCAGCTTGGTGGGACTAGGGAGCTCCTACAATGAGCAGTTCTTC. Translated: CASSLVGLGSSYNEQFF.

V gene TRBV19 combines with J gene TRBJ2-2; 8 bases map to TRBD2. Losses at the gene ends were 6 bases for V and 6 bases for J; bases not matched to a gene: 9. This CDR3 is 15 amino acids long. Germline loops: CDR1 LNHDA, CDR2 SQIVND (reference sequence). CDR3: CASSPRRGDPGELFF. In DNA, the CDR3 is TGTGCCAGTAGCCCAAGGCGGGGGGACCCCGGGGAGCTGTTTTTT.

The chain joins TRBV19 to TRBJ2-1; D is ambiguous. V lost 3 bases and J 6 bases, leaving 3 bases between the germline ends. The CDR3 contains 11 residues. Germline loops: CDR1 LNHDA, CDR2 SQIVND (reference sequence). The CDR3 here is CASSIRNEQFF. The CDR3 bases are TGTGCCAGTAGTATCCGCAATGAGCAGTTCTTC. Full variable domain (remainder filled in from reference TRBV19 and TRBJ2-1): DGGITQSPKYLFRKEGQNVTLSCEQNLNHDAMYWYRQDPGQGLRLIYYSQIVNDFQKGDIAEGYSVSREKKESFPLTVTSAQKNPTAFYLCASSIRNEQFFGPGTRLTVL.

The chain carries TRBV2 and TRBJ1-5, with 8 nucleotides matching TRBD1. This CDR3 region has 15 residues. CDR1 and CDR2 from the germline V gene are SNHLY and FYNNEI. Trimming removed 6 bases from V and 0 bases from J; junction bases left unmatched: 4. The CDR3 nucleotides are TGTGCCAGCAGGGTAGGACAGGGTAGCAATCAGCCCCAGCATTTT. As protein: CASRVGQGSNQPQHF.

This chain joins TRBV5-1 and TRBJ1-1, with 7 bases that match TRBD1. The J segment lost 4 bases and the V segment lost 0 bases, leaving 6 bases of the junction unmatched. This CDR3 has 15 residues. Looked up from germline, CDR1 is SGHRS and CDR2 is YFSETQ. The chain's CDR3 is CASSLVGGAGTEAFF. CDR3 sequence (DNA): TGCGCCAGCAGCTTGGTAGGGGGCGCGGGCACTGAAGCTTTCTTT.

This clone was seen only once. V is TRBV19 and J is TRBJ1-2; weak D call: TRBD1 (5 bases). Germline CDR1 LNHDA, CDR2 SQIVND (reference sequence). The CDR3 length is 13 residues. V was pared by 10 bases and J by 1 base, with 13 bases between. DNA of the CDR3: TGTGCCACCCGGGCAGGGAATAACTATGGCTACACCTTC. This sequence encodes CATRAGNNYGYTF.

This clone has a handful of counts. The chain's CDR3 is CASSPTGPDNQPQHF. CDR3 bases: TGTGCCAGCAGTCCGACAGGGCCTGACAATCAGCCCCAGCATTTT. The V and J genes are TRBV6-5 and TRBJ1-5; 7 bases line up with TRBD1. The CDR3 extends over 15 amino acids. V lost 5 bases, J lost 3 bases, and 7 bases stayed unmatched. Germline CDR1 reads MNHEY; CDR2 reads SVGAGI.

The chain has TRBV19 and TRBJ1-1, with D unresolved. V was clipped by 10 bases and J by 7 bases, with 22 bases between them. The CDR3 loop spans 14 amino acids. The germline gives CDR1 LNHDA, CDR2 SQIVND (reference sequence). This CDR3 is CATRSFFGLNEAFF. CDR3 nucleotides: TGTGCCACCCGTAGTTTTTTTGGTCTGAATGAAGCTTTCTTT.

The chain is built from TRBV29-1 and TRBJ2-5; 12 bases are shared with TRBD2. Losses at the gene ends were 8 bases for V and 0 bases for J; bases not matched to a gene: 13. Germline values: CDR1 SQVTM, CDR2 ANQGSEA. The CDR3 contains 17 residues. The CDR3 DNA reads as TGCAGCTTGACAGGCCTAGCGGGAGGGCCGTACCAAGAGACCCAGTACTTC. Translated: CSLTGLAGGPYQETQYF. Combining the CDR3 with reference TRBV29-1 and TRBJ2-5 gives the whole variable domain SAVISQKPSRDICQRGTSLTIQCQVDSQVTMMFWYRQQPGQSLTLIATANQGSEATYESGFVIDKFPISRPNLTFSTLTVSNMSPEDSSIYLCSLTGLAGGPYQETQYFGPGTRLLVL.